These 30 T cell receptor beta chains came from one sample sequenced in a study of neurological immune-mediated disorders. MiXCR, run by TCRdb on the 5' RACE reads, gives a single entry per CDR3 protein. The data contain about 31,000 distinct CDR3 sequences, about 4% of them singletons. The source material was CD4+ T cells from blood. These receptors were obtained from a woman in her forties in good health.

At least ten counts were recorded for this clonotype. The V call is TRBV20-1, the J call TRBJ2-3, with D tentatively TRBD1 (5 bases). Trimming stripped 5 bases from V and 0 bases from J, with 12 bases between. This CDR3 region has 14 residues. Per germline, CDR1 DFQATT and CDR2 SNEGSKA (reference sequence). The CDR3 spells CSADRAASTDTQYF. As DNA, the CDR3 is TGCAGTGCTGACAGAGCAGCTAGCACAGATACGCAGTATTTT.

This clonotype was picked up many times. The CDR3 DNA reads as TGTGCCAGCAGCGTAGGGTCGAAGACACACGCACTTTATGGCTACACCTTC. Amino acid sequence: CASSVGSKTHALYGYTF. This chain uses TRBV9 with TRBJ1-2; D ambiguous. CDR3 length: 17 residues. Germline V CDR1 and CDR2: SGDLS, YYNGEE. V was shortened by 0 bases and J by 5 bases, with 20 bases between the two germline ends. Combining the CDR3 with reference TRBV9 and TRBJ1-2 gives the whole variable domain DSGVTQTPKHLITATGQRVTLRCSPRSGDLSVYWYQQSLDQGLQFLIQYYNGEERAKGNILERFSAQQFPDLHSELNLSSLELGDSALYFCASSVGSKTHALYGYTFGSGTRLTVV.

This clonotype was seen at least ten times. The chain joins TRBV20-1 to TRBJ1-6; D perhaps matches TRBD1 (6 bases). Germline V lookup: CDR1 DFQATT, CDR2 SNEGSKA (reference sequence). V lost 4 bases to trimming and J lost 6 bases, with 10 bases between them. This CDR3 has 13 residues. The CDR3: CSATDSFNSPLHF. CDR3 coding DNA: TGCAGTGCTACGGACAGTTTTAATTCACCCCTCCACTTT.

This clonotype appeared many times. The chain combines TRBV11-2 with TRBJ1-3; 9 bases map to TRBD1. The CDR3 has 16 amino acids. Germline V gene lookup returns CDR1 SGHAT and CDR2 FQNNGV. Trimming at V came to 7 bases and at J to 0 bases, leaving 7 bases not matched to a gene. The CDR3 region has the DNA TGTGCCAGCATCGCCGGGACAGGGATCTCTGGAAACACCATATATTTT. Translation gives CASIAGTGISGNTIYF.

This clonotype was recorded many times. The chain combines TRBV6-1 with TRBJ1-6; D remains unclear. CDR1 and CDR2 from the germline V gene are MNHNS and SASEGT. The CDR3 extends over 12 amino acids. V was clipped by 3 bases and J by 8 bases, with 5 bases between them. The CDR3 nucleotides read TGTGCCAGCAGTGACTGGGATTCACCCCTCCACTTT. As protein: CASSDWDSPLHF.

This clonotype showed up many times. CDR3 in DNA: TGTGCCAGCAGCAACGGCCTAGTCGGGGTCAATGAGCAGTTCTTC. Its translation is CASSNGLVGVNEQFF. This chain uses TRBV7-6 with TRBJ2-1; perhaps TRBD2 as D (5 bases). The CDR3 length is 15 residues. Germline lookup yields CDR1 SGHVS and CDR2 FNYEAQ. Trimming stripped 5 bases from V and 6 bases from J, with 17 bases between.

This clonotype was seen many times. The gene calls are TRBV18 and TRBJ2-1; 7 bases map to TRBD1. The trim removed 3 bases at V and 7 bases at J, leaving 9 bases unmatched. This CDR3 spans 15 amino acids. Germline V lookup: CDR1 KGHSH, CDR2 LQKENI. The CDR3 is CASSPGQTSVNEQFF. As DNA, the CDR3 is TGTGCCAGCTCACCGGGACAGACCTCAGTGAATGAGCAGTTCTTC. The variable domain in full, with the rest retrieved from reference TRBV18 and TRBJ2-1, is NAGVMQNPRHLVRRRGQEARLRCSPMKGHSHVYWYRQLPEEGLKFMVYLQKENIIDESGMPKERFSAEFPKEGPSILRIQQVVRGDSAAYFCASSPGQTSVNEQFFGPGTRLTVL.

This clonotype was observed at least ten times. The chain recombines TRBV20-1 with TRBJ2-1; tentative D call: TRBD1 (6 bases). CDR1 is DFQATT and CDR2 is SNEGSKA in the germline V gene (reference sequence). This CDR3 region has 11 residues. The CDR3 DNA reads as TGCTCCGAGGGGGTGGGCGATGAGCAGTTCTTC. It codes for CSEGVGDEQFF.

This clonotype was recorded at least ten times. V and J are TRBV7-9 and TRBJ1-2, with 8 bases identical to TRBD1. V lost 4 bases, J lost 7 bases, and 5 bases stayed unmatched. Germline loops: CDR1 SEHNR, CDR2 FQNEAQ (reference sequence). The CDR3 has 13 amino acids. The CDR3 nucleotides are TGTGCCAGCAGCTCGTCCGGGACAGGTGGCTACACCTTC. As protein: CASSSSGTGGYTF.

This clonotype was recorded many times. The chain carries TRBV7-2 and TRBJ2-1; D unresolved. CDR1 and CDR2 from the germline V gene are SGHTA and FQGNSA. The CDR3 has 15 amino acids. V was shortened by 5 bases and J by 1 base, with 12 bases between the two germline ends. DNA of the CDR3: TGTGCCAGCAGCCCCCGAGGTGAATCCTACAATGAGCAGTTCTTC. Translation: CASSPRGESYNEQFF.

This clonotype was counted many times. The J gene is TRBJ2-7, the V gene TRBV9, with 8 bases aligning to TRBD1. Germline loops: CDR1 SGDLS, CDR2 YYNGEE. The trim removed 3 bases at V and 2 bases at J, leaving 4 bases unmatched. There are 14 residues in the CDR3. CDR3: CASSGGTGTYEQYF. The DNA of the CDR3 is TGTGCCAGCAGCGGGGGGACAGGTACCTACGAGCAGTACTTC.

The table lists this clonotype with many counts. The chain is built from TRBV5-4 and TRBJ2-5, with 10 bases lining up with TRBD2. Unmatched junction bases numbered 15, after V lost 5 bases and J lost 2 bases. The CDR3 consists of 18 residues. Germline lookup yields CDR1 SGHNT and CDR2 YYREEE (reference sequence). The CDR3 spells CASRMGGSSGGVQETQYF. The CDR3 nucleotides are TGTGCCAGCAGGATGGGAGGCTCCAGCGGGGGGGTGCAAGAGACCCAGTACTTC.

This clonotype was counted at least ten times. The genes are TRBV20-1 and TRBJ2-7, with 7 bases aligning to TRBD2. Unmatched junction bases numbered 12, after V lost 6 bases and J lost 1 base. The CDR3 totals 15 residues. The germline CDR1 and CDR2 sequences are DFQATT and SNEGSKA (reference sequence). CDR3 in amino acids: CSALKTSVASYEQYF. CDR3 DNA: TGCAGTGCACTTAAAACTAGCGTTGCTTCCTACGAGCAGTACTTC.

This clonotype appeared many times. V is TRBV3-1 and J is TRBJ2-2; 7 nucleotides align to TRBD2. The CDR3 is 17 residues long. Losses at the gene ends were 0 bases for V and 8 bases for J; bases not matched to a gene: 12. Germline lookup yields CDR1 LGHDT and CDR2 YNNKEL (reference sequence). The CDR3 here is CASSQDPTSPTSGELFF. Written as DNA, the CDR3 is TGTGCCAGCAGCCAAGACCCGACTAGCCCCACTTCAGGGGAGCTGTTTTTT.

This clonotype was counted many times. This CDR3 is CATSRDRLYQPSGANVLTF. In nucleotides, the CDR3 is TGTGCCACCAGCAGAGACAGACTTTACCAACCCTCTGGGGCCAACGTCCTGACTTTC. This rearrangement joins TRBV15 to TRBJ2-6, with no clear D. CDR3 length equals 19 residues. V was trimmed by 0 bases and J by 0 bases, leaving 15 bases between them. Germline lookup yields CDR1 LNHNV and CDR2 YYDKDF (reference sequence).

This clonotype has a count of ten or more. The V call is TRBV20-1, the J call TRBJ1-1; D gene unclear. V lost 6 bases and J lost 1, with 3 bases in between. Germline loops: CDR1 DFQATT, CDR2 SNEGSKA (reference sequence). This CDR3 has 10 residues. CDR3: CSAGNTEAFF. DNA for the CDR3: TGCAGTGCAGGGAACACTGAAGCTTTCTTT.

This clonotype was counted at least ten times. One junction end does not reproduce the germline sequence, and a read error may be involved. The chain carries TRBV27 and TRBJ1-5; maybe TRBD1 (5 bases). The CDR3 is 13 amino acids. In germline, CDR1 is MNHEY, CDR2 SMNVEV (reference sequence). CDR3 sequence: CASSLRGDQPQHF. The CDR3 DNA reads TGTGCCAGTAGTTTAAGGGGCGATCAGCCCCAGCATTTT.

This clonotype came up many times. The chain is built from TRBV3-1 and TRBJ2-5; a possible D gene is TRBD2 (5 bases). Germline V gene data show CDR1 as LGHDT and CDR2 as YNNKEL (reference sequence). The CDR3 runs to 14 residues. V lost 2 bases, J lost 0 bases, and 7 bases lay in between. CDR3 sequence: CASSQMRDQETQYF. The DNA for the CDR3 is TGTGCCAGCAGCCAAATGAGGGACCAAGAGACCCAGTACTTC.

This clonotype was seen ten or more times. J is TRBJ2-7 and V is TRBV19; TRBD2 matches at 11 bases. Germline V gives CDR1 LNHDA, CDR2 SQIVND (reference sequence). V was pared by 7 bases and J by 1 base, with 9 bases of the junction left unmatched. The CDR3 contains 16 residues. CDR3 amino acids: CASKKLAGAASYEQYF. In DNA, the CDR3 is TGTGCCAGTAAGAAACTAGCGGGAGCCGCGTCCTACGAGCAGTACTTC.

This clonotype was observed many times. The chain joins TRBV28 to TRBJ1-4; 9 nucleotides agree with TRBD1. The ends lost 8 bases at V and 11 bases at J; junction bases unmatched: 15. CDR1 and CDR2 (germline): MDHEN, SYDVKM. The CDR3 is made up of 15 amino acids. For the CDR3, the DNA is TGTGCCAGCTCCCCTCCGGGACAGGGAATTCAGAAACTGTTTTTT. This translates into CASSPPGQGIQKLFF. Complete variable domain (other parts from reference TRBV28 and TRBJ1-4): DVKVTQSSRYLVKRTGEKVFLECVQDMDHENMFWYRQDPGLGLRLIYFSYDVKMKEKGDIPEGYSVSREKKERFSLILESASTNQTSMYLCASSPPGQGIQKLFFGSGTQLSVL.

This clonotype was counted ten times or more. The genes are TRBV20-1 and TRBJ2-3; 7 bases are a match to TRBD2. The germline gives CDR1 DFQATT, CDR2 SNEGSKA (reference sequence). The CDR3 runs to 14 residues. Germline trimming cut 6 bases from V and 5 bases from J; bases unmatched to any gene: 11. The CDR3 loop reads CSAKRGGGRDTQYF. The CDR3 DNA reads as TGCAGTGCCAAGCGGGGTGGGGGGAGAGATACGCAGTATTTT.

In this sample, this clonotype turned up many times. J is TRBJ1-2 and V is TRBV6-5, with D possibly TRBD1 on 5 matching bases. Trimming left V 7 bases short and J 1 base short, with 22 bases between. CDR1 MNHEY and CDR2 SVGAGI come from the germline V gene. The CDR3 consists of 17 residues. The CDR3 nucleotides are TGTGCCAGCAAACCTACCGGGGGGGGGACCTTTAACTATGGCTACACCTTC. As protein: CASKPTGGGTFNYGYTF.

This clonotype occurred many times. One base away lies a much larger clone, so this may be a sequencing read error. V usage is TRBV10-1 and J usage is TRBJ1-1; the match to TRBD1 covers 7 bases. V was pared by 2 bases and J by 4 bases, with 4 bases of the junction left unmatched. Germline V CDR1 and CDR2: WNHNN, SYGVQD (reference sequence). The CDR3 runs to 14 residues. As DNA, the CDR3 is TGCGCCAGCAGTGAGGCGGGACAGCGCACTGAAGCTTTCTTT. The encoded protein is CASSEAGQRTEAFF.

This clonotype was seen many times. This chain uses TRBV11-2 with TRBJ2-2, with D possibly called TRBD1 or TRBD2 (5 bases each). Between the trimmed V and J ends, which lost 1 base and 4 bases, there was a span of 19 bases. The CDR3 is made up of 18 amino acids. Looked up from germline, CDR1 is SGHAT and CDR2 is FQNNGV. CDR3 residues: CASSLGVTLVGGTGELFF. Written as DNA, the CDR3 is TGTGCCAGCAGCTTAGGGGTCACGTTGGTTGGGGGCACCGGGGAGCTGTTTTTT. The full variable domain, in which reference TRBV11-2 and TRBJ2-2 provide the parts outside the CDR3, is EAGVAQSPRYKIIEKRQSVAFWCNPISGHATLYWYQQILGQGPKLLIQFQNNGVVDDSQLPKDRFSAERLKGVDSTLKIQPAKLEDSAVYLCASSLGVTLVGGTGELFFGEGSRLTVL.

This clonotype was detected many times. V usage is TRBV5-1 and J usage is TRBJ1-1; D is ambiguous. CDR3 length equals 15 residues. V lost 1 base to trimming and J lost 0 bases, with 10 bases between them. Germline V CDR1 and CDR2: SGHRS, YFSETQ. DNA for the CDR3: TGCGCCAGCAGCTTGTACGGAGACATGAACACTGAAGCTTTCTTT. This translates into CASSLYGDMNTEAFF.

This clonotype was found many times. The chain carries TRBV12-3 or TRBV12-4 and TRBJ1-2; 8 bases map to TRBD1. The ends lost 5 bases at V and 7 bases at J; junction bases unmatched: 3. The CDR3 spans 12 residues. CDR3 protein: CASSKTGAGYTF. As DNA, the CDR3 is TGTGCCAGCAGTAAGACAGGGGCTGGCTACACCTTC.

This clonotype appeared many times. The chain has TRBV20-1 and TRBJ2-5, with D possibly being TRBD2 (6 bases). Per germline, CDR1 DFQATT and CDR2 SNEGSKA (reference sequence). This CDR3 has 12 residues. The V and J ends lost 6 bases and 5 bases respectively, with 13 bases between them. DNA for the CDR3: TGCAGTGCCCCCCCAGGAGGGGAGACCCAGTACTTC. It codes for CSAPPGGETQYF.

This clonotype was found many times. This rearrangement joins TRBV4-1 to TRBJ1-5; no clear D gene. CDR3 length: 14 amino acids. Germline V gene sequence: CDR1 MGHRA, CDR2 YSYEKL. The V end was cut by 4 bases, the J end by 4 bases, with 11 bases between. The CDR3 spells CASSLFAQNQPQHF. In nucleotides, the CDR3 is TGCGCCAGCAGCCTCTTTGCCCAGAATCAGCCCCAGCATTTT.

This clonotype was recorded many times. This chain joins TRBV10-3 and TRBJ2-5, with D unclear. CDR3 length: 13 residues. Trimming shortened V by 10 bases and J by 5 bases, and 17 bases separated the two germline ends. Germline V gene sequence: CDR1 ENHRY, CDR2 SYGVKD. The CDR3: CASQAGDWETQYF. The CDR3 DNA reads as TGTGCCAGCCAGGCTGGGGATTGGGAGACCCAGTACTTC.

The sample holds many counts of this clonotype. This chain connects TRBV7-2 to TRBJ2-5; 7 bases match TRBD1. Per germline, CDR1 SGHTA and CDR2 FQGNSA. V dropped 5 bases and J dropped 4; count of bases not matched to a gene: 10. The CDR3 totals 15 residues. The CDR3 reads CASSRRTGVPETQYF. In DNA, the CDR3 is TGTGCCAGCAGCCGTAGAACAGGGGTACCAGAGACCCAGTACTTC.